This note documents a single T cell receptor beta chain sequence. Sequenced by immunoSEQ multiplex PCR; TCRdb stores in-frame clones only, minus some. The sample has roughly 40,000 clones, roughly 88% seen once. This specimen belongs to a study of T cell changes during pregnancy in multiple sclerosis. The sequence came from a female donor with multiple sclerosis, enrolled in a pregnancy study. Sequences were derived from CD4+ T cells from peripheral blood mononuclear cells, sampled before pregnancy.

CDR3 sequence (DNA): TGTGCCAGCAGTCCGGGACTAGCGGGAGTAGAGACCCAGTACTTC. It translates to CASSPGLAGVETQYF. The V and J genes are TRBV28 and TRBJ2-5; TRBD2 matches at 14 bases. Germline lookup yields CDR1 MDHEN and CDR2 SYDVKM. The trim removed 5 bases at V and 4 bases at J, leaving 3 bases unmatched. There are 15 residues in the CDR3.